Below, 22 T cell receptor beta chains from the same sample are listed, as sequenced in a study of cytomegalovirus exposure and HLA in healthy donors (dated by TCRdb to about 2017). Library creation used the immunoSEQ multiplex PCR assay. A mixture of 60 forward primers for TCR Vbeta segments and 13 reverse primers for TCR Jbeta segments was used in the multiplex PCR. TCRdb mirrors the immuneACCESS table, restricted to in-frame sequences. Some clones are absent from its copies; in checked studies, under half trace to an unresolved V gene, and the reason for the others is unknown. The sample table lists fewer than 200,000 clones, roughly nine tenths of them with a count of one. Together, the top ten hold roughly 0.23% of the sample. Sequencing input: PBMCs. The receptors originated from a girl less than two years old in good health and CMV-seronegative.

This clone has a single count. Relative to the germline gene, one junction end is altered; a read error may explain this. V usage is TRBV6-1 and J usage is TRBJ1-3, with 9 bases aligning to TRBD1. The CDR3 sequence is 18 residues long. In germline, CDR1 is MNHNS, CDR2 SASEGT. CDR3 residues: CASSGTLLGQGFGNIIYF. Written as DNA, the CDR3 is TGTGCCAGCAGTGGAACCTTACTGGGACAGGGCTTCGGAAACATCATATATTTT.

This chain uses TRBV29-1 with TRBJ2-5; TRBD1 matches 8 bases. Germline CDR1 is SQVTM and CDR2 is ANQGSEA. CDR3 length: 14 residues. The V and J ends lost 2 bases and 0 bases, in that order; junction bases with no gene match: 2. The CDR3 sequence is CSVESGQDQETQYF. The DNA of the CDR3 is TGCAGCGTTGAATCGGGACAGGACCAAGAGACCCAGTACTTC.

This clone was recorded only once. The CDR3 protein is CASSLAIQGQFPYEQYF. In DNA form, the CDR3 reads TGTGCCAGCAGCTTAGCGATTCAGGGCCAGTTTCCCTACGAGCAGTACTTC. V usage is TRBV7-2 and J usage is TRBJ2-7; a possible D gene is TRBD1 (5 bases). Germline-derived CDR1 and CDR2 are SGHTA and FQGNSA. The ends were cut back, 0 bases at V and 2 bases at J, with 17 bases in the middle. The CDR3 spans 17 residues. Together with reference TRBV7-2 and TRBJ2-7, the CDR3 gives the full variable domain: GAGVSQSPSNKVTEKGKDVELRCDPISGHTALYWYRQSLGQGLEFLIYFQGNSAPDKSGLPSDRFSAERTGGSVSTLTIQRTQQEDSAVYLCASSLAIQGQFPYEQYFGPGTRLTVT.

The chain has TRBV9 and TRBJ2-1; D possibly corresponds to TRBD1 (6 bases). This CDR3 is 15 amino acids long. V was clipped by 2 bases and J by 2 bases, with 11 bases between them. Germline CDR1 reads SGDLS; CDR2 reads YYNGEE. CDR3 sequence: CASSVSGAPYNEQFF. Here the CDR3 DNA reads TGTGCCAGCAGCGTCTCAGGGGCCCCCTACAATGAGCAGTTCTTC.

This chain joins TRBV30 and TRBJ2-7; a weak D match, TRBD2 (5 bases). Per germline, CDR1 GTSNPN and CDR2 SVGIG (reference sequence). V dropped 0 bases and J dropped 6 bases, with 18 bases sitting between them. The CDR3 runs to 15 residues. This CDR3 reads CAWSVLIPGVSEQYF. The CDR3 coding sequence is TGTGCCTGGAGTGTACTCATTCCCGGGGTCTCCGAGCAGTACTTC.

The rearrangement uses TRBV30 and TRBJ2-3, with TRBD1 matching over 8 bases. Germline V gene data show CDR1 as GTSNPN and CDR2 as SVGIG (reference sequence). V shed 5 bases, J shed 6 bases, and the junction held 10 bases outside the gene matches. This CDR3 has 14 amino acids. This CDR3 is CAWEGTGGPDTQYF. CDR3 nucleotide sequence: TGTGCCTGGGAAGGGACAGGCGGCCCGGATACGCAGTATTTT.

This chain links TRBV6-5 with TRBJ1-6, with no clear D. The CDR3 spans 14 residues. CDR1 and CDR2 from the germline V gene are MNHEY and SVGAGI. V gave up 11 bases and J gave up 6 bases, with 17 bases separating them. The CDR3 DNA follows: TGTGCCGACGCGGTTGCCCGGGGTAATTCACCCCTCCACTTT. This codes for CADAVARGNSPLHF.

This chain joins TRBV7-8 and TRBJ1-2; 7 nucleotides align to TRBD1. There are 14 residues in the CDR3. The junction had 7 bases not matched to a gene; V was cut back by 5 bases and J by 4 bases. CDR1 and CDR2 from the germline V gene are SGHVS and FQNEAQ. CDR3 sequence: CASSLDRDSYGYTF. CDR3 DNA: TGTGCCAGCAGCCTTGACAGGGATTCCTATGGCTACACCTTC.

The V gene is TRBV7-8, the J gene TRBJ2-3; no definite D call. Germline CDR1 and CDR2: SGHVS and FQNEAQ. The V gene lost 1 base and the J gene lost 2 bases, with 10 bases spanning the gap. The CDR3 has 15 amino acids. This CDR3 reads CASSLGSRFTDTQYF. In DNA, the CDR3 is TGTGCCAGCAGCTTAGGCTCTAGGTTCACAGATACGCAGTATTTT. Variable domain in full (rest from reference TRBV7-8 and TRBJ2-3): GAGVSQSPRYKVAKRGQDVALRCDPISGHVSLFWYQQALGQGPEFLTYFQNEAQLDKSGLPSDRFFAERPEGSVSTLKIQRTQQEDSAVYLCASSLGSRFTDTQYFGPGTRLTVL.

V is TRBV4-1 and J is TRBJ1-3, with D possibly matching TRBD1 (6 bases). Germline V gene data show CDR1 as MGHRA and CDR2 as YSYEKL. Between the trimmed V and J ends, which lost 2 bases and 0 bases, there was a span of 14 bases. The CDR3 extends over 17 amino acids. CDR3 sequence (DNA): TGCGCCAGCAGCCAAATCGGCAGGGGAAGCTCTGGAAACACCATATATTTT. Translated, it gives CASSQIGRGSSGNTIYF.

The V call is TRBV21-1, the J call TRBJ2-7; the DNA was not compared with TRBD1, the D call given in the table. TRBV21-1 is tagged as a pseudogene. There are 13 residues in the CDR3. DNA for the CDR3: TGTGCCCCCTCGGGACAGGGATCCTACGAGCAGTACTTC. Translating gives CAPSGQGSYEQYF.

V is TRBV7-9 and J is TRBJ1-2; TRBD1 matches 10 bases. The trim removed 6 bases at V and 13 bases at J, leaving 14 bases unmatched. The germline V gene has CDR1 SEHNR and CDR2 FQNEAQ (reference sequence). CDR3 size: 14 residues. CDR3 residues: CASSPGTGVPLSTF. CDR3 sequence (DNA): TGTGCCAGCAGTCCCGGGACAGGGGTCCCATTGAGCACCTTC.

V and J are TRBV9 and TRBJ2-1; D unclear. This CDR3 spans 14 amino acids. V gave up 3 bases and J gave up 9 bases, with 16 bases separating them. The germline V gene has CDR1 SGDLS and CDR2 YYNGEE. The CDR3 reads CASSANLLETEQFF. The CDR3 DNA follows: TGTGCCAGCAGCGCCAATCTCCTAGAGACTGAGCAGTTCTTC.

The V and J genes are TRBV9 and TRBJ2-3; D unclear. CDR1 and CDR2 from the germline V gene are SGDLS and YYNGEE. CDR3 size: 12 residues. Trimming took off 0 bases at V and 6 bases at J, with 5 bases between the two ends. The chain's CDR3 is CASSVDEDTQYF. The CDR3 nucleotides read TGTGCCAGCAGCGTAGACGAGGATACGCAGTATTTT.

J is TRBJ2-5 and V is TRBV4-1; 14 nucleotides align to TRBD2. V lost 2 bases and J lost 1; bases outside the gene matches: 3. Germline V gene lookup returns CDR1 MGHRA and CDR2 YSYEKL. This CDR3 spans 17 amino acids. CDR3 nucleotide sequence: TGCGCCAGCAGCCAAAGAGGGACTAGCGGGAGCCAAGAGACCCAGTACTTC. Its translation is CASSQRGTSGSQETQYF.

V gene TRBV15 combines with J gene TRBJ1-2; D uncertain. With 9 bases removed from V and 4 bases from J, the gap between germline ends came to 15 bases. This CDR3 has 13 amino acids. In germline, CDR1 is LNHNV, CDR2 YYDKDF (reference sequence). The CDR3 DNA reads as TGTGCCACGAGTAGAACAACCCTCTATGGCTACACCTTC. Translated: CATSRTTLYGYTF.

This clone was found a few times. This chain uses TRBV25-1 with TRBJ1-1; TRBD1 matches 7 bases. Trimming took 4 bases from V and 5 from J; bases not matched to a gene: 13. Germline CDR1 is MGHDK and CDR2 is SYGVNS. There are 16 residues in the CDR3. DNA of the CDR3: TGTGCCAGCAGTGCGAAAAGGTTCAGGGGGAGGACTGAAGCTTTCTTT. As protein: CASSAKRFRGRTEAFF.

This chain uses TRBV5-4 with TRBJ2-2; 15 bases are shared with TRBD2. CDR1 is SGHNT, CDR2 YYREEE, per germline (reference sequence). This CDR3 is 18 amino acids long. V dropped 4 bases and J dropped 5; count of bases not matched to a gene: 9. The CDR3 protein is CASSPPGLAGGGTGELFF. In DNA, the CDR3 is TGTGCCAGCAGCCCTCCGGGACTAGCGGGAGGTGGGACCGGGGAGCTGTTTTTT.

The V gene is TRBV19, the J gene TRBJ1-2; TRBD1 matches at 10 bases. Per the germline V gene, CDR1 is LNHDA and CDR2 is SQIVND (reference sequence). The CDR3 consists of 14 residues. After removal of 6 bases from V and 7 bases from J, the junction contained 8 bases not matched to a gene. Written as DNA, the CDR3 is TGTGCCAGTAGGGAAACTGGACAGGGGGGTGGCTACACCTTC. Protein: CASRETGQGGGYTF.

Concerning this clone: Within the sample, other DNA sequences also encode this same CDR3. The genes are TRBV5-5 and TRBJ2-1; TRBD2 aligns across 12 bases. CDR1 and CDR2 from the germline V gene are SGHKS and YYEKEE (reference sequence). V was pared by 8 bases and J by 7 bases, with 7 bases of the junction left unmatched. The CDR3 totals 14 residues. CDR3 sequence (DNA): TGTGCCAGTAGGGGACTAGCGGGCAGAAATGAGCAGTTCTTC. Residues: CASRGLAGRNEQFF.

The chain recombines TRBV2 with TRBJ2-3, with a possible D match to TRBD2 (6 bases). The CDR3 length is 10 residues. V was trimmed by 10 bases and J by 6 bases, leaving 8 bases between them. CDR1 is SNHLY, CDR2 FYNNEI, per germline. CDR3 nucleotide sequence: TGTGCCACAGGGAGGGATACGCAGTATTTT. It encodes CATGRDTQYF.

This clone was observed a single time. The rearrangement joins TRBV2 to TRBJ2-7; 7 positions agree with TRBD2. This CDR3 is 16 amino acids long. The J segment lost 2 bases and the V segment lost 2 bases, leaving 9 bases of the junction unmatched. Germline V lookup: CDR1 SNHLY, CDR2 FYNNEI. The CDR3 sequence is CASSESGLADTYEQYF. CDR3 DNA: TGTGCCAGCAGTGAATCTGGGCTAGCGGACACCTACGAGCAGTACTTC.